The 5 T cell receptor beta chains below come from one sample, sequenced in a study of human T cells and chemical hapten exposure. Using its own MiXCR run on the RACE reads, TCRdb lists one record per CDR3 protein. Here the sample spans about 380,000 distinct CDR3 sequences, more than 4.5% being singletons. The time point was: patch test 1, 2 weeks after DPC sensitization. Sample treatment: therapeutic diphenylcyclopropenone sensitization with weekly scalp DPC. Material: whole blood, obtained in connection with sensitization to the hapten diphenylcyclopropenone (DPC). The receptors were gathered from a woman between 45 and 60 years old with alopecia areata. Some clones in this sample may be carry-over from other donors' samples.

This clonotype was counted only a few times. Here the CDR3 reads CASTPTQQGPYTF. The CDR3 DNA is TGTGCCAGCACCCCAACCCAGCAGGGACCCTACACCTTC. The chain uses TRBV7-9 and TRBJ1-2; D is perhaps TRBD1 (5 bases). CDR3 size: 13 residues. The germline CDR1 and CDR2 sequences are SEHNR and FQNEAQ (reference sequence). V was trimmed by 7 bases and J by 10 bases, leaving 19 bases between them.

This clonotype has more than one count but fewer than ten. The chain uses TRBV30 and TRBJ1-1; D gene unclear. This CDR3 is built from 16 residues. In germline, CDR1 is GTSNPN, CDR2 SVGIG (reference sequence). Deletions cut 3 bases from V and 1 base from J, with 18 bases between. CDR3 bases: TGTGCCTGGAGAATGTGGGGTAGTTCTCCGAACACTGAAGCTTTCTTT. This encodes CAWRMWGSSPNTEAFF.

In this sample, this clonotype turned up many times. The chain carries TRBV20-1 and TRBJ1-2; D is unclear. CDR3 length equals 11 residues. Germline V CDR1 and CDR2: DFQATT, SNEGSKA (reference sequence). Deletions cut 2 bases from V and 2 bases from J, with 3 bases between. CDR3 amino acids: CSARFNYGYTF. CDR3 in DNA: TGCAGTGCTAGATTCAACTATGGCTACACCTTC.

This clonotype was seen at least ten times. The chain couples TRBV5-1 to TRBJ2-7, with D unresolved. Trimming left V 0 bases short and J 0 bases short, with 7 bases between. Germline CDR1 SGHRS, CDR2 YFSETQ. The CDR3 contains 14 residues. DNA of the CDR3: TGCGCCAGCAGCTTGGATCCAGGCTCCTACGAGCAGTACTTC. It encodes CASSLDPGSYEQYF.

The chain joins TRBV5-6 to TRBJ1-1, with D perhaps matching TRBD1 (6 bases). CDR3 length equals 13 residues. Germline-derived CDR1 and CDR2 are SGHDT and YYEEEE. V lost 4 bases and J lost 5, with 12 bases in between. The CDR3 DNA is TGTGCCAGCAGCCTGGGACATCCGACTGAAGCTTTCTTT. It codes for CASSLGHPTEAFF.